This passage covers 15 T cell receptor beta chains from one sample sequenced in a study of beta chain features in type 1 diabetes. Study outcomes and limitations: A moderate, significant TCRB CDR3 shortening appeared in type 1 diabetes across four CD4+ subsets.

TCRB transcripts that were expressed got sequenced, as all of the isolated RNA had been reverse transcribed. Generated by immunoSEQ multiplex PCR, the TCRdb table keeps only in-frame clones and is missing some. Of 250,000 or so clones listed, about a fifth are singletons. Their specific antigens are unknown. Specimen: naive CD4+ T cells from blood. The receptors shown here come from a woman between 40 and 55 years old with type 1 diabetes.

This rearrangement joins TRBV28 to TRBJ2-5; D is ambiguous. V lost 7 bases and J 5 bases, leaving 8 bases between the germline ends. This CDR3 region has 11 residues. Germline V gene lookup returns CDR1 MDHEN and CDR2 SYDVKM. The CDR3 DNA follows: TGTGCCAGCACTCTCAGGGAGACCCAGTACTTC. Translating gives CASTLRETQYF.

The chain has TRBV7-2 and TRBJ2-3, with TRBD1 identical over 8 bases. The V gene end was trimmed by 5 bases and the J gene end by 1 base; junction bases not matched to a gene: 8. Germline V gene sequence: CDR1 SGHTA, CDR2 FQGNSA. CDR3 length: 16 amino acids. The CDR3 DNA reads TGTGCCAGCAGCCTAGGGGCAGGGGGCGGCACAGATACGCAGTATTTT. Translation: CASSLGAGGGTDTQYF.

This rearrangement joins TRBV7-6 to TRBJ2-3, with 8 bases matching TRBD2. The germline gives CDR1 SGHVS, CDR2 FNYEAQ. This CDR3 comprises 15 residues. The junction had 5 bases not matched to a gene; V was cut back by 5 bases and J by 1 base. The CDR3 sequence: CASSRGAGGTDTQYF. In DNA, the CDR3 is TGTGCCAGCAGCCGGGGAGCGGGGGGCACAGATACGCAGTATTTT.

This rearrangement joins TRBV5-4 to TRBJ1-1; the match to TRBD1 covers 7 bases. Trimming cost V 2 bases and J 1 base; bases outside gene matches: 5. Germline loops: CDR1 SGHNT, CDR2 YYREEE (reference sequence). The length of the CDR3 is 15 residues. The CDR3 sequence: CASSLPGQRNTEAFF. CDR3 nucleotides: TGTGCCAGCAGCTTACCGGGACAGAGGAACACTGAAGCTTTCTTT. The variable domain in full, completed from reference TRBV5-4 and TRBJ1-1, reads ETGVTQSPTHLIKTRGQQVTLRCSSQSGHNTVSWYQQALGQGPQFIFQYYREEENGRGNFPPRFSGLQFPNYSSELNVNALELDDSALYLCASSLPGQRNTEAFFGQGTRLTVV.

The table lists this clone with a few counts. The CDR3 here is CASSLGIPRPEGNTIYF. CDR3 coding DNA: TGTGCCAGCAGCTTGGGAATCCCGCGGCCGGAGGGAAACACCATATATTTT. V is TRBV5-4 and J is TRBJ1-3; D is undetermined. Per the germline V gene, CDR1 is SGHNT and CDR2 is YYREEE (reference sequence). Trimming shortened V by 0 bases and J by 4 bases, and 17 bases separated the two germline ends. This CDR3 has 17 amino acids. Filled out from reference TRBV5-4 and TRBJ1-3, the complete variable domain reads ETGVTQSPTHLIKTRGQQVTLRCSSQSGHNTVSWYQQALGQGPQFIFQYYREEENGRGNFPPRFSGLQFPNYSSELNVNALELDDSALYLCASSLGIPRPEGNTIYFGEGSWLTVV.

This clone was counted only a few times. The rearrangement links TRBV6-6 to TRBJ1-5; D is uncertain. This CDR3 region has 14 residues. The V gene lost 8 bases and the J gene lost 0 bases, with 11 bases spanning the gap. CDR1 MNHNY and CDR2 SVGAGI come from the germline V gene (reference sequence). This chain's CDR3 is CASAEGLSNQPQHF. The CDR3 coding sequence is TGTGCCAGCGCGGAGGGCCTTAGCAATCAGCCCCAGCATTTT.

CDR3 loop: CASSSIDRVDGYTF. CDR3 coding DNA: TGTGCCAGCAGCTCAATCGACAGGGTGGATGGCTACACCTTC. This chain uses TRBV5-4 with TRBJ1-2; TRBD1 aligns across 7 bases. The length of the CDR3 is 14 residues. J was trimmed by 6 bases and V by 3 bases; bases with no gene match: 8. CDR1 and CDR2 from the germline V gene are SGHNT and YYREEE (reference sequence).

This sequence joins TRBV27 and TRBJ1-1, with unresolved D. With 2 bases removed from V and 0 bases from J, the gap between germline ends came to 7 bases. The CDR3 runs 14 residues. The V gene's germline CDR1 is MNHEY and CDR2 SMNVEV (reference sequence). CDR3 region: CASSLTRMNTEAFF. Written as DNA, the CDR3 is TGTGCCAGCAGTTTAACGAGAATGAACACTGAAGCTTTCTTT.

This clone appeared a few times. The CDR3 bases are TGTGCCAGTAGTATAGGTCAGAATACGCAGTATTTT. Translated, it gives CASSIGQNTQYF. The chain combines TRBV19 with TRBJ2-3; D remains ambiguous. CDR1 is LNHDA, CDR2 SQIVND, per germline (reference sequence). This CDR3 region has 12 residues. V lost 1 base and J 7 bases, leaving 6 bases between the germline ends.

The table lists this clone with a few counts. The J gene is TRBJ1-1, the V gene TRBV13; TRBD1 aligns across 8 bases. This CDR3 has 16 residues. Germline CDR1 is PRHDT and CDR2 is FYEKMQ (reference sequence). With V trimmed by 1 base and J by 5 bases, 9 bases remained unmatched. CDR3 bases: TGTGCCAGCAGCTTAGCCCCTAAAGACAGGGGTACTGAAGCTTTCTTT. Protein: CASSLAPKDRGTEAFF.

CDR3 residues: CATSRDPAGTEAFF. As DNA, the CDR3 is TGTGCCACCAGCAGAGACCCGGCGGGCACTGAAGCTTTCTTT. This chain joins TRBV15 and TRBJ1-1; D is undetermined. Trimming shortened V by 0 bases and J by 4 bases, and 9 bases separated the two germline ends. The germline V gene has CDR1 LNHNV and CDR2 YYDKDF (reference sequence). This CDR3 contains 14 residues.

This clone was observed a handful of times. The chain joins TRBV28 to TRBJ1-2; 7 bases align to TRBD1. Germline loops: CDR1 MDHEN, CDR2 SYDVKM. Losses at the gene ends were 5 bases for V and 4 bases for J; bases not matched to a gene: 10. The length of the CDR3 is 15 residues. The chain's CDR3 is CASSPGQYSAYGYTF. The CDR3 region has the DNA TGTGCCAGCAGTCCGGGACAGTATTCGGCCTATGGCTACACCTTC.

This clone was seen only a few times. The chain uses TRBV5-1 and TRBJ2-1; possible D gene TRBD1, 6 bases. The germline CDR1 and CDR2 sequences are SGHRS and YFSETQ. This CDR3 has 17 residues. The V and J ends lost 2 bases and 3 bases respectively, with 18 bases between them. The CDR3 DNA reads TGCGCCAGCAGCTTCTCCTCCAACAGGGAATTCTACAATGAGCAGTTCTTC. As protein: CASSFSSNREFYNEQFF.

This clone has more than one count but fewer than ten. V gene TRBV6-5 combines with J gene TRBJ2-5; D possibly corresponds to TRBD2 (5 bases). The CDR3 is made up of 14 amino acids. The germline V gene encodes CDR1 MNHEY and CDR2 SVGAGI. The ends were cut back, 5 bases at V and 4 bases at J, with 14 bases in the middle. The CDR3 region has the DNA TGTGCCAGCAGTAAGCGGATCGGCCGAGAGACCCAGTACTTC. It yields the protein CASSKRIGRETQYF.

CDR3 nucleotides: TGTGCCAGCTCACCACTCCAGGGGGACACTGAAGCTTTCTTT. Encoded protein: CASSPLQGDTEAFF. V is TRBV18 and J is TRBJ1-1; 7 positions match TRBD1. Germline V CDR1 and CDR2: KGHSH, LQKENI. The CDR3 extends over 14 amino acids. The ends lost 1 base at V and 3 bases at J; junction bases unmatched: 2. The variable domain in full, with the rest retrieved from reference TRBV18 and TRBJ1-1, is NAGVMQNPRHLVRRRGQEARLRCSPMKGHSHVYWYRQLPEEGLKFMVYLQKENIIDESGMPKERFSAEFPKEGPSILRIQQVVRGDSAAYFCASSPLQGDTEAFFGQGTRLTVV.